This T cell receptor (beta chain) appears in the sequencing data of a study of cytomegalovirus exposure and HLA in healthy donors. This CDR3 is 16 amino acids long. Germline lookup yields CDR1 LNHDA and CDR2 SQIVND (reference sequence). Germline trimming cut 5 bases from V and 1 base from J; bases unmatched to any gene: 10. 60 Vbeta and 13 Jbeta primers were used in PCR. Clones were read by immunoSEQ multiplex PCR, and TCRdb kept only the in-frame ones, dropping some. The sample lists around 130,000 clones, around three quarters occurring once. The sequencing sample was made of PBMCs. This TCR was sampled from a woman between 50 and 59 years old in good health and CMV-seronegative. The genes are TRBV19 and TRBJ2-5; TRBD1 matches 7 bases. CDR3: CASSLTGPNFQETQYF. The CDR3 DNA sequence: TGTGCCAGTAGTTTGACAGGGCCCAACTTCCAAGAGACCCAGTACTTC.